The present T cell receptor beta chain was sequenced within a study of T cells in women clearing cervical HPV infection. The overall study: Control women cleared a single incident HPV16 infection within 12 months.

The germline CDR1 and CDR2 sequences are DFQATT and SNEGSKA (reference sequence). The CDR3 runs 13 residues. V lost 3 bases and J lost 5, with 8 bases in between. Concerning this clone itself: The read ends 3 residues early relative to the CDR3; the germline J gene fills the gap.

Clones were read by immunoSEQ multiplex PCR, and TCRdb kept only the in-frame ones, dropping some. The sample includes 31,000 or so clones. This TCR derives from a woman aged 18 to 75 with a cervical HPV16 infection that either progressed to CIN3+ or cleared (not recorded which). The J gene is TRBJ1-6, the V gene TRBV20-1, with a tentative D call TRBD1 (5 bases). The sequenced material came from blood buffy coat. The CDR3 is CSARTDNNSPLHF. The sequenced part of the CDR3 DNA is TGCAGTGCTAGGACAGACAATAATTCACCC.